Below, 16 T cell receptor beta chains from the same sample are listed, as sequenced in a study of STAT5B mutations in CD4+ large granular lymphocyte leukemia (dated by TCRdb to 2022 to 2024). Library preparation used the immunoSEQ multiplex PCR assay. TCRdb holds this immuneACCESS table with in-frame rearrangements only. Some clones are missing; in checked studies, unresolved V genes explain under half, and the rest has no known cause. This sample gives more than 30,000 clones in total; under 80% of them show up just once. The ten most abundant clones make up roughly 2% of the sample. Source material: CD4+ T cells from blood buffy coats. Every receptor here comes from a human donor in good health.

The table lists this clone with a few counts. V gene TRBV18 combines with J gene TRBJ1-1; D is perhaps TRBD1 (5 bases). The germline gives CDR1 KGHSH, CDR2 LQKENI. The CDR3 spans 13 residues. The V gene lost 4 bases and the J gene lost 2 bases, with 8 bases spanning the gap. The CDR3 DNA follows: TGTGCCAGCTCACAAGGGACCAACACTGAAGCTTTCTTT. Encoded protein: CASSQGTNTEAFF.

The chain combines TRBV30 with TRBJ1-2; no clear D. Looked up from germline, CDR1 is GTSNPN and CDR2 is SVGIG (reference sequence). Trimming cost V 3 bases and J 8 bases, with 7 bases left between them. This CDR3 has 10 residues. The CDR3 sequence: CAWRVVGYTF. In DNA, the CDR3 is TGTGCCTGGAGAGTAGTCGGCTACACCTTC.

The chain has TRBV29-1 and TRBJ1-2; D may be TRBD1 (6 bases). This CDR3 is 12 amino acids long. V lost 4 bases, J lost 7 bases, and 13 bases lay in between. Germline loops: CDR1 SQVTM, CDR2 ANQGSEA. CDR3 sequence: CSVGGQRFGYTF. CDR3 nucleotide sequence: TGCAGCGTTGGAGGACAGCGGTTTGGCTACACCTTC.

This clone was found a few times. V is TRBV27 and J is TRBJ1-1; TRBD1 aligns across 7 bases. This CDR3 contains 14 residues. Germline CDR1 and CDR2: MNHEY and SMNVEV (reference sequence). The ends lost 5 bases at V and 1 base at J; junction bases unmatched: 4. The CDR3 DNA follows: TGTGCCAGCAGTCCCCGGACAGGGAACACTGAAGCTTTCTTT. Amino acids: CASSPRTGNTEAFF.

The V gene is TRBV4-1, the J gene TRBJ1-5, with 7 nucleotides matching TRBD1. Germline CDR1 and CDR2: MGHRA and YSYEKL. V gave up 0 bases and J gave up 1 base; unmatched junction bases: 0. CDR3 length equals 15 residues. The DNA for the CDR3 is TGCGCCAGCAGCCAAGACAGGGGGAGCAATCAGCCCCAGCATTTT. Protein: CASSQDRGSNQPQHF.

The chain uses TRBV10-3 and TRBJ2-1; 12 bases align to TRBD2. Germline V lookup: CDR1 ENHRY, CDR2 SYGVKD. The CDR3 loop spans 15 amino acids. V lost 6 bases to trimming and J lost 1 base; unmatched junction nucleotides: 1. CDR3 coding DNA: TGTGCCATCAGGACTAGCGGGGGTTCCTACAATGAGCAGTTCTTC. As protein: CAIRTSGGSYNEQFF.

The V and J genes are TRBV5-1 and TRBJ1-2; D might be TRBD1 (5 bases). V lost 4 bases and J 7 bases, leaving 20 bases between the germline ends. CDR3 length equals 15 residues. Germline V gives CDR1 SGHRS, CDR2 YFSETQ. The CDR3 is CASSHGTTRFGGYTF. CDR3 coding DNA: TGCGCCAGCAGCCATGGGACCACCAGGTTCGGTGGCTACACCTTC.

The chain joins TRBV18 to TRBJ2-7; no clear D gene. Germline values: CDR1 KGHSH, CDR2 LQKENI. This CDR3 contains 13 residues. V shed 1 base and J shed 9 bases, with 13 bases lying between them. CDR3 nucleotide sequence: TGTGCCAGCTCACCACAGAGGTCGGAATGGCAGTACTTC. This encodes CASSPQRSEWQYF.

This chain links TRBV2 with TRBJ1-5; D is undetermined. The germline V gene encodes CDR1 SNHLY and CDR2 FYNNEI. Between the trimmed V and J ends, which lost 8 bases and 3 bases, there was a span of 11 bases. The CDR3 consists of 13 residues. In DNA, the CDR3 is TGTGCCAGCGTGCCAGAACTCAATCAGCCCCAGCATTTT. Translated, it gives CASVPELNQPQHF.

The chain employs TRBV28 and TRBJ1-1, with 7 bases aligning to TRBD1. Germline V lookup: CDR1 MDHEN, CDR2 SYDVKM. This CDR3 has 14 amino acids. J lost 0 bases, V lost 3 bases, and 1 base had no gene match. In nucleotides, the CDR3 is TGTGCCAGCAGTTTGGGACAGCTGAACACTGAAGCTTTCTTT. Translation gives CASSLGQLNTEAFF.

V and J are TRBV30 and TRBJ1-2; D remains unclear. Germline CDR1 and CDR2: GTSNPN and SVGIG (reference sequence). The length of the CDR3 is 12 residues. The V end lost 5 bases, the J end lost 3 bases, and 10 bases lay between the germline ends. The CDR3 DNA reads TGTGCCTGGCTAACGGAATACTATGGCTACACCTTC. It translates to CAWLTEYYGYTF.

The chain is built from TRBV11-2 and TRBJ2-7; either TRBD1 or TRBD2 may supply D (5 bases each). Trimming cost V 5 bases and J 4 bases, with 15 bases left between them. The CDR3 length is 14 residues. CDR1 and CDR2 from the germline V gene are SGHAT and FQNNGV. CDR3 sequence reads: CASSLGPGVYEQYF. The CDR3 DNA reads as TGTGCCAGCAGCCTGGGACCCGGAGTATACGAGCAGTACTTC.

The chain has TRBV21-1 and TRBJ1-1. TRBV21-1 is shown as a pseudogene. CDR3 size: 15 residues. The CDR3 reads CASSKDPARGTEAFF. The CDR3 DNA is TGTGCCAGCAGCAAAGACCCCGCTCGTGGTACTGAAGCTTTCTTT.

The V and J genes are TRBV21-1 and TRBJ2-7; the listed D gene, TRBD2, was not tested against the DNA. TRBV21-1 is described as a pseudogene. The CDR3 spans 18 residues. The CDR3 sequence: CASSKWLGRETNPYEQYF. The CDR3 DNA reads as TGTGCCAGCAGCAAATGGTTAGGACGGGAAACAAATCCCTACGAGCAGTACTTC.

This clone was observed once. The chain carries TRBV13 and TRBJ2-7; 9 bases align to TRBD1. The CDR3 totals 15 residues. Germline CDR1 and CDR2: PRHDT and FYEKMQ (reference sequence). Losses at the gene ends were 5 bases for V and 0 bases for J; bases not matched to a gene: 5. CDR3 in amino acids: CASSHRGPSSYEQYF. The CDR3 nucleotides read TGTGCCAGCAGCCACAGGGGGCCTAGCTCCTACGAGCAGTACTTC.

The gene calls are TRBV30 and TRBJ1-1, with unresolved D. The germline V and J ends were trimmed by 0 bases and 5 bases, with 10 bases remaining between them. Per germline, CDR1 GTSNPN and CDR2 SVGIG (reference sequence). The CDR3 has 13 amino acids. In nucleotides, the CDR3 is TGTGCCTGGAGTGTAACGCCGTGGACTGAAGCTTTCTTT. It yields the protein CAWSVTPWTEAFF.